This T cell receptor (beta chain) was identified during a study of T cell responses to AZD1222 COVID-19 vaccine. Clones were sequenced by immunoSEQ multiplex PCR, and TCRdb holds only the in-frame ones, with some missing. There are about 190,000 clones in the sample; approximately 90% occur only once, and 6.5% to 8.5% lies in the top ten. CDR1 is MNHEY and CDR2 is SVGEGT in the germline V gene. The CDR3 totals 12 residues. V was clipped by 3 bases and J by 13 bases, with 15 bases between them. V usage is TRBV6-2 or TRBV6-3 and J usage is TRBJ2-5; D possibly corresponds to TRBD2 (5 bases). The sequencing used peripheral blood, collected on day 0 of AZD1222 vaccination. This clonotype was obtained from an adult in good health. CDR3 sequence reads: CASSYRRRGAYF. The DNA for the CDR3 is TGTGCCAGCAGTTATAGGAGGAGAGGCGCGTACTTC.